These T cell receptor beta chains were read from a single sample in a study of shared clonotypes between healthy human individuals. The assay was immunoSEQ multiplex PCR, and TCRdb's table has in-frame clones only and misses some. The profile shows approximately 1,000,000 clones, about four fifths of them singletons. The sequencing sample was made of memory CD4+ T cells from PBMCs. The receptors shown here come from a man between 18 and 29 years old in good health. Some clones in this sample may be carry-over from other donors' samples. Both conserved end residues are part of each CDR3. The D gene is left open where the match is weak. Expanded clones are given a class, and other clones once, few, many or no size at all.

clone_size j_call v_call d_call cdr3_aa cdr3_nt
few TRBJ2-3 TRBV5-1 NA CASSLNSPSTDTQYF TGCGCCAGCAGCTTGAACAGTCCTAGCACAGATACGCAGTATTTT
NA TRBJ1-1 TRBV7-3 TRBD1 CASSSGTGGAGAFF TGTGCCAGCAGCTCCGGCACAGGGGGCGCGGGAGCTTTCTTT
once TRBJ2-7 TRBV4-3 TRBD2 CASSRGLAGSYEQYF TGCGCCAGCAGCCGGGGGCTAGCGGGCTCCTACGAGCAGTACTTC
NA TRBJ2-7 TRBV27 TRBD2 CASTPGPGLAYEQYF TGTGCCAGCACCCCCGGACCGGGACTAGCCTACGAGCAGTACTTC
few TRBJ1-4 TRBV18 TRBD1 CASSRNRGRSDEKLFF TGTGCCAGCTCCCGGAACAGGGGGCGTAGCGATGAAAAACTGTTTTTT
NA TRBJ2-7 TRBV6-1 NA CASRVGAGSYEQYF TGTGCCAGCAGGGTGGGGGCAGGGTCCTACGAGCAGTACTTC
NA TRBJ1-5 TRBV4-1 NA CASSQAYEGTVLGQPQHF TGCGCCAGCAGCCAAGCCTATGAGGGGACGGTTTTAGGTCAGCCCCAGCATTTT
NA TRBJ2-3 TRBV5-1 NA CASSYGGTSTDTQYF TGCGCCAGCAGCTACGGAGGTACTAGCACAGATACGCAGTATTTT
NA TRBJ2-3 TRBV7-9 NA CASSLDRLTDTQYF TGTGCCAGCAGCTTAGACAGATTAACAGATACGCAGTATTTT
NA TRBJ2-7 TRBV5-1 NA CASSFSGLDARGEQYF TGCGCCAGCAGCTTCTCAGGCCTGGACGCCCGGGGCGAGCAGTACTTC
NA TRBJ1-4 TRBV5-1 NA CASSLAGGNEKLFF TGCGCCAGCAGCTTGGCCGGGGGGAATGAAAAACTGTTTTTT
once TRBJ1-2 TRBV4-3 NA CASSQEHSRGGYTF TGCGCCAGCAGCCAAGAACACAGCCGGGGCGGCTACACCTTC
NA TRBJ2-7 TRBV7-6 TRBD1 CASSPPGQGVLSYEQYF TGTGCCAGCAGCCCTCCTGGACAGGGTGTCCTCTCCTACGAGCAGTACTTC
many TRBJ1-5 TRBV19 NA CASGSGQGIFQPQHF TGTGCCAGTGGATCGGGGCAGGGGATCTTTCAGCCCCAGCATTTT
NA TRBJ1-6 TRBV2 NA CASSEGPNSPLHF TGTGCCAGCAGTGAAGGCCCAAATTCACCCCTCCACTTT
NA TRBJ1-5 TRBV5-1 TRBD1 CASSLGQGPNQPQHF TGCGCCAGCAGCTTGGGACAGGGCCCCAATCAGCCCCAGCATTTT
NA TRBJ2-7 TRBV11-2 TRBD1 CASSIGTGEFEQYF TGTGCCAGCAGCATAGGGACAGGGGAGTTCGAGCAGTACTTC
NA TRBJ2-2 TRBV5-1 TRBD1 CASKLRTGGVNTGELFF TGCGCCAGTAAACTAAGGACAGGTGGGGTCAACACCGGGGAGCTGTTTTTT
NA TRBJ1-2 TRBV20-1 NA CSANLVPGYTF TGCAGTGCAAACCTCGTTCCTGGCTACACCTTC
NA TRBJ2-7 TRBV6-6 TRBD2 CASSYPSGTIDEQYF TGTGCCAGCAGTTACCCCTCCGGGACTATCGACGAGCAGTACTTC
NA TRBJ2-5 TRBV7-2 TRBD2 CASSSQIAGGPVTQYF TGTGCCAGCAGCTCCCAAATAGCGGGAGGGCCTGTGACCCAGTACTTC
NA TRBJ1-5 TRBV18 NA CASANPGGNQPQHF TGTGCCAGCGCAAACCCGGGAGGCAATCAGCCCCAGCATTTT
NA TRBJ2-5 TRBV11-2 NA CASSSKPPASYQETQYF TGTGCCAGCAGCTCGAAACCCCCGGCGTCGTACCAAGAGACCCAGTACTTC
NA TRBJ2-5 TRBV9 TRBD2 CASSAGSGVQETQYF TGTGCCAGCAGCGCGGGTAGCGGGGTCCAAGAGACCCAGTACTTC
NA TRBJ2-2 TRBV11-3 NA CASSLSGRPGELFF TGTGCCAGCAGCTTATCCGGGCGTCCCGGGGAGCTGTTTTTT
NA TRBJ2-7 TRBV5-1 NA CASSLMGRFSSYEQYF TGCGCCAGCAGCTTGATGGGTCGCTTTAGCTCCTACGAGCAGTACTTC
NA TRBJ1-1 TRBV5-1 NA CASSLGVNTEAFF TGCGCCAGCAGCTTGGGAGTGAACACTGAAGCTTTCTTT
NA TRBJ2-1 TRBV6-5 TRBD1 CASRQGTGFVNEQFF TGTGCCAGCAGACAAGGGACAGGGTTCGTTAATGAGCAGTTCTTC
NA TRBJ2-7 TRBV5-1 NA CASSLDPSYEQYF TGCGCCAGCAGCTTGGACCCCTCCTACGAGCAGTACTTC
NA TRBJ2-2 TRBV9 NA CASTPGSANTGELFF TGTGCCAGCACCCCGGGGAGCGCGAACACCGGGGAGCTGTTTTTT
NA TRBJ1-1 TRBV7-8 TRBD1 CASSQDRGFAEAFF TGTGCCAGCAGCCAGGACAGGGGTTTCGCTGAAGCTTTCTTT
NA TRBJ1-2 TRBV5-1 TRBD1 CASSTETGTGGAQLGGYTF TGCGCCAGCAGTACCGAAACCGGGACAGGGGGCGCCCAGCTCGGTGGCTACACCTTC
NA TRBJ2-7 TRBV29-1 TRBD1 CSVADRAYEQYF TGCAGCGTCGCTGACAGGGCCTACGAGCAGTACTTC
NA TRBJ2-1 TRBV5-1 NA CASSLGSNEQFF TGCGCCAGCAGCTTGGGGAGCAATGAGCAGTTCTTC
NA TRBJ2-3 TRBV7-3 TRBD2 CASSSGLAGSTDTQYF TGTGCCAGCAGCTCAGGACTAGCGGGATCCACAGATACGCAGTATTTT
few TRBJ1-5 TRBV18 TRBD1 CASSPGQGDQPQHF TGTGCCAGCTCACCCGGACAGGGTGATCAGCCCCAGCATTTT
NA TRBJ2-5 TRBV28 NA CASSWGPETQYF TGTGCCAGCAGTTGGGGCCCAGAGACCCAGTACTTC
many TRBJ2-3 TRBV5-8 NA CASSFRLSTDTQYF TGTGCCAGCAGCTTTAGGCTAAGCACAGATACGCAGTATTTT
few TRBJ2-2 TRBV7-7 NA CASSLGLGTGELFF TGTGCCAGCAGCTTAGGACTAGGTACCGGGGAGCTGTTTTTT
NA TRBJ2-2 TRBV2 TRBD1 CASRVGGQYTGELFF TGTGCCAGCAGGGTTGGGGGACAGTACACCGGGGAGCTGTTTTTT
NA TRBJ1-5 TRBV28 NA CASSPWTEYSNQPQHF TGTGCCAGCAGCCCCTGGACAGAATATAGCAATCAGCCCCAGCATTTT
once TRBJ2-7 TRBV7-3 NA CASSRSQGLEQYF TGTGCCAGCAGTCGGTCGCAGGGGCTCGAGCAGTACTTC
once TRBJ1-2 TRBV7-9 TRBD1 CASSLLPFDRARLENTF TGTGCCAGCAGCCTACTCCCTTTCGACAGGGCTCGATTGGAAAACACCTTC
many TRBJ2-1 TRBV28 NA CASLRRDLYNEQFF TGTGCCAGCCTGAGGAGGGACCTCTACAATGAGCAGTTCTTC
NA TRBJ2-7 TRBV7-2 TRBD1 CASSSGTAIYEQYF TGTGCCAGCAGCTCCGGGACAGCCATCTACGAGCAGTACTTC
NA TRBJ1-6 TRBV4-3 NA CASSRLGGDGSPLHF TGCGCCAGCAGCCGGCTGGGCGGGGATGGTTCACCCCTCCACTTT
NA TRBJ2-5 TRBV6-5 NA CASRSRRETQYF TGTGCCAGCAGGAGCAGGCGGGAGACCCAGTACTTC
few TRBJ1-3 TRBV28 NA CASLDAGNTIYF TGTGCCAGCCTGGACGCTGGAAACACCATATATTTT
few TRBJ1-1 TRBV9 TRBD1 CASSDGGTVRGTEAFF TGTGCCAGCAGCGACGGGGGGACAGTCCGGGGCACTGAAGCTTTCTTT
NA TRBJ2-1 TRBV28 TRBD1 CASSLIDRGNFQQFF TGTGCCAGCAGCCTAATTGACAGGGGAAACTTCCAGCAGTTCTTC
once TRBJ2-1 TRBV9 TRBD2 CASSLSGSGGEQFF TGTGCCAGCAGCCTTAGCGGGAGTGGCGGTGAGCAGTTCTTC
NA TRBJ1-4 TRBV28 NA CASKLRPNEKLFF TGTGCCAGCAAATTAAGGCCTAATGAAAAACTGTTTTTT
NA TRBJ2-3 TRBV29-1 TRBD2 CSGRAGLSTDTQYF TGCAGCGGGAGAGCGGGGCTTAGCACAGATACGCAGTATTTT
NA TRBJ1-2 TRBV4-1 NA CASSQGLTLGHPGYTF TGCGCCAGCAGCCAGGGTCTCACCCTGGGCCACCCTGGCTACACCTTC
NA TRBJ2-7 TRBV5-4 NA CASSKGTDPYEQYF TGTGCCAGCAGCAAGGGGACGGATCCCTACGAGCAGTACTTC